The entry below gives a single TCR beta chain sequence along with its context. The sample belongs to a study of shared clonotypes between healthy human individuals. The germline V and J ends were trimmed by 0 bases and 4 bases, with 9 bases remaining between them. The CDR3 runs to 15 residues. The V gene's germline CDR1 is SGHAT and CDR2 FQNNGV. Sequenced by immunoSEQ multiplex PCR; TCRdb stores in-frame clones only, minus some. The table includes about 1 million clones, roughly 75% detected once. V usage is TRBV11-2 and J usage is TRBJ2-2; D may be TRBD1 (5 bases). The receptor comes from a man between 18 and 29 years old in good health. Source material: memory CD4+ T cells sorted from blood. Subset reported: CD45RA-negative fraction. The CDR3 sequence: CASSLEGQTTGELFF. For the CDR3, the DNA is TGTGCCAGCAGCTTAGAGGGGCAGACCACCGGGGAGCTGTTTTTT.